In its sample, the clone carrying this TCR beta chain was seen once. Its antigen is unknown. This CDR3 is built from 14 residues. Germline assignment: CDR1 SGHNT and CDR2 YENEEA. Trimming left V 5 bases short and J 5 bases short, with 15 bases between. The table came from immunoSEQ multiplex PCR; TCRdb's copy has only in-frame clones and leaves some out. The table lists some 90,000 clones, approximately 84% of them singletons. The data originate from a study of cytomegalovirus exposure and HLA in healthy donors. Background on the study: The approximately 110 validation repertoires, a later analysis reported, used the same platform as the 666 repertoires from the first cohort. General study points: Confirmation was obtained in vitro that three CMV-associated chains are specific for CMV antigens. Most sequenced TCRs were rare (though some public TCRs occurred in many donors). The authors listed 164 TCR beta chains as cytomegalovirus-associated.

The sequencing sample was made of PBMCs. The chain combines TRBV11-3 with TRBJ2-5; D is perhaps TRBD2 (6 bases). The sequence came from a man aged 18-30 years in good health and CMV-seropositive. CDR3 bases: TGTGCCAGCAGCATTAGATTGGCGGGGGAGACCCAGTACTTC. Translating gives CASSIRLAGETQYF. Looking up the rest from reference TRBV11-3 and TRBJ2-5 gives the full variable domain: EAGVVQSPRYKIIEKKQPVAFWCNPISGHNTLYWYLQNLGQGPELLIRYENEEAVDDSQLPKDRFSAERLKGVDSTLKIQPAELGDSAVYLCASSIRLAGETQYFGPGTRLLVL.